Following are 30 T cell receptor beta chains from one sample sequenced in a study of shared clonotypes between healthy human individuals. Only in-frame clones appear in the TCRdb table, and some are missing; sequencing was by immunoSEQ multiplex PCR. The sample has over a million clones, roughly 74% seen once; the top ten hold roughly 0.61%. Sequencing was carried out using memory CD4+ T cells from PBMCs. The subset here: CD45RA-negative fraction. The origin of the receptors is a man aged 18 to 30 in good health. Some clones in this sample may be carry-over from other donors' samples.

This chain connects TRBV7-2 to TRBJ1-2, with 8 bases aligning to TRBD1. Unmatched junction bases numbered 5, after V lost 3 bases and J lost 2 bases. CDR3 length equals 15 residues. CDR1 is SGHTA, CDR2 FQGNSA, per germline. CDR3 amino acids: CASSFTRTGNYGYTF. The CDR3 DNA sequence: TGTGCCAGCAGCTTCACGAGGACAGGGAACTATGGCTACACCTTC.

This chain uses TRBV30 with TRBJ2-1; no clear D. Between the trimmed V and J ends, which lost 3 bases and 6 bases, there was a span of 6 bases. The CDR3 runs to 11 residues. Germline V gene sequence: CDR1 GTSNPN, CDR2 SVGIG (reference sequence). CDR3 sequence: CAWSDRNEQFF. As DNA, the CDR3 is TGTGCCTGGAGCGACCGCAATGAGCAGTTCTTC. The whole variable domain, remainder taken from reference TRBV30 and TRBJ2-1, is SQTIHQWPATLVQPVGSPLSLECTVEGTSNPNLYWYRQAAGRGLQLLFYSVGIGQISSEVPQNLSASRPQDRQFILSSKKLLLSDSGFYLCAWSDRNEQFFGPGTRLTVL.

The J gene is TRBJ1-2, the V gene TRBV30; the match to TRBD1 covers 10 bases. This CDR3 is built from 15 residues. With V trimmed by 1 base and J by 7 bases, 9 bases remained unmatched. From germline, CDR1 is GTSNPN and CDR2 SVGIG (reference sequence). The CDR3 bases are TGTGCCTGGAGTGGCCGGGACAGGGGCATGGGTGGCTACACCTTC. As protein: CAWSGRDRGMGGYTF.

CDR3 nucleotides: TGTGCCAGCAGCTTGGGGGGAGCGGGAGCCTCCTACGAGCAGTACTTC. Translation gives CASSLGGAGASYEQYF. This sequence joins TRBV7-6 and TRBJ2-7, with 8 nucleotides matching TRBD2. Germline trimming cut 3 bases from V and 0 bases from J; bases unmatched to any gene: 7. There are 16 residues in the CDR3. Germline CDR1 and CDR2: SGHVS and FNYEAQ. Full variable domain (rest looked up from reference TRBV7-6 and TRBJ2-7): GAGVSQSPRYKVTKRGQDVALRCDPISGHVSLYWYRQALGQGPEFLTYFNYEAQQDKSGLPNDRFSAERPEGSISTLTIQRTEQRDSAMYRCASSLGGAGASYEQYFGPGTRLTVT.

The V and J genes are TRBV6-6 and TRBJ1-4; tentative D call: TRBD1 (5 bases). CDR1 and CDR2 from the germline V gene are MNHNY and SVGAGI (reference sequence). The ends were cut back, 0 bases at V and 10 bases at J, with 12 bases in the middle. The CDR3 length is 14 residues. CDR3 DNA: TGTGCCAGCAGTTACTCTAACCGGCAGGGAAAACTGTTTTTT. Amino acid sequence: CASSYSNRQGKLFF.

V is TRBV18 and J is TRBJ1-1, with 7 bases aligning to TRBD1. CDR1 is KGHSH and CDR2 is LQKENI in the germline V gene. The junction had 3 bases not matched to a gene; V was cut back by 1 base and J by 1 base. The CDR3 spans 15 residues. CDR3 region: CASSPQGARNTEAFF. DNA of the CDR3: TGTGCCAGCTCACCACAGGGGGCAAGGAACACTGAAGCTTTCTTT. Filled out from reference TRBV18 and TRBJ1-1, the complete variable domain reads NAGVMQNPRHLVRRRGQEARLRCSPMKGHSHVYWYRQLPEEGLKFMVYLQKENIIDESGMPKERFSAEFPKEGPSILRIQQVVRGDSAAYFCASSPQGARNTEAFFGQGTRLTVV.

The chain is built from TRBV7-3 and TRBJ2-1, with unresolved D. Germline loops: CDR1 SGHTA, CDR2 FQGTGA. The CDR3 is 13 residues long. The V and J ends lost 3 bases and 5 bases respectively, with 8 bases between them. The chain's CDR3 is CASSFGPNNEQFF. The CDR3 DNA reads TGTGCCAGCAGCTTCGGACCCAACAATGAGCAGTTCTTC.

As concerns this clone: A much larger clone differs from this one at a single base, so this may be a read error. This sequence joins TRBV5-6 and TRBJ2-7, with 9 nucleotides matching TRBD1. The V gene's germline CDR1 is SGHDT and CDR2 YYEEEE. The CDR3 length is 15 residues. This CDR3 is CAGSLQGALSYEQYF. CDR3 bases: TGTGCCGGCAGCTTACAGGGGGCTCTCTCCTACGAGCAGTACTTC. The variable domain in full, with the rest retrieved from reference TRBV5-6 and TRBJ2-7, is DAGVTQSPTHLIKTRGQQVTLRCSPKSGHDTVSWYQQALGQGPQFIFQYYEEEERQRGNFPDRFSGHQFPNYSSELNVNALLLGDSALYLCAGSLQGALSYEQYFGPGTRLTVT.

The chain links TRBV28 to TRBJ2-3; D might be TRBD2 (7 bases). Germline V gene sequence: CDR1 MDHEN, CDR2 SYDVKM. The V and J ends lost 6 bases and 5 bases respectively, with 18 bases between them. This CDR3 comprises 15 residues. CDR3 in amino acids: CASSRGAQGRDTQYF. The CDR3 DNA is TGTGCCAGCAGCCGGGGGGCGCAGGGGCGAGATACGCAGTATTTT.

This chain uses TRBV30 with TRBJ2-1, with a tentative D call TRBD1 (6 bases). Germline CDR1 is GTSNPN and CDR2 is SVGIG (reference sequence). Trimming shortened V by 2 bases and J by 4 bases, and 15 bases separated the two germline ends. The CDR3 has 15 amino acids. DNA of the CDR3: TGTGCCTGGAGTTTTCAGGTGGGGGCATACAATGAGCAGTTCTTC. Encoded protein: CAWSFQVGAYNEQFF.

The gene calls are TRBV6-6 and TRBJ2-6; D perhaps matches TRBD1 (5 bases). V dropped 2 bases and J dropped 2 bases, with 7 bases sitting between them. The CDR3 is 15 residues long. Germline V lookup: CDR1 MNHNY, CDR2 SVGAGI (reference sequence). The CDR3 protein is CASSYQGTGANVLTF. The CDR3 nucleotides read TGTGCCAGCAGTTACCAGGGCACTGGGGCCAACGTCCTGACTTTC.

This rearrangement joins TRBV6-1 to TRBJ2-7; 9 positions match TRBD2. There are 15 residues in the CDR3. Germline loops: CDR1 MNHNS, CDR2 SASEGT. Trimming took 5 bases from V and 1 from J; bases not matched to a gene: 6. The CDR3 nucleotides read TGTGCCAGCAGTTTAGCGGGAGAGGGGTCCTACGAGCAGTACTTC. Translating gives CASSLAGEGSYEQYF.

This chain links TRBV4-3 with TRBJ1-2; D gene unclear. The length of the CDR3 is 14 residues. Looked up from germline, CDR1 is LGHNA and CDR2 is YSLEER. Trimming removed 1 base at V and 8 bases at J, with 14 bases between. CDR3 region: CASSQGLTMAGYTF. The CDR3 region has the DNA TGCGCCAGCAGCCAAGGTCTCACTATGGCCGGCTACACCTTC.

Only a few counts were recorded for this clone. The chain links TRBV28 to TRBJ1-1; D not resolved. This CDR3 comprises 14 residues. Per germline, CDR1 MDHEN and CDR2 SYDVKM. The V and J ends lost 10 bases and 5 bases respectively, with 20 bases between them. DNA of the CDR3: TGTGCCACGGATCGTGCCGGGCAGCTAACTGAAGCTTTCTTT. Translation gives CATDRAGQLTEAFF.

The table lists this clone with a few counts. A much larger clone differs by one base, so this may be a read error. The CDR3 here is CASSLGWNEQFF. The CDR3 region has the DNA TGTGCCAGCAGTTTAGGGTGGAATGAGCAGTTCTTC. The chain has TRBV28 and TRBJ2-1; no clear D gene. This CDR3 comprises 12 residues. The V and J ends lost 2 bases and 7 bases respectively, with 6 bases between them. Germline V gene sequence: CDR1 MDHEN, CDR2 SYDVKM.

The CDR3: CASSEYGGPISGANVLTF. The CDR3 DNA reads TGTGCCAGTTCGGAGTATGGGGGGCCCATCTCTGGGGCCAACGTCCTGACTTTC. The chain is built from TRBV19 and TRBJ2-6; D may correspond to TRBD1 or TRBD2 (6 bases each). The CDR3 has 18 residues. V gave up 8 bases and J gave up 0 bases, with 20 bases separating them. CDR1 is LNHDA, CDR2 SQIVND, per germline (reference sequence). The variable domain in full, completed from reference TRBV19 and TRBJ2-6, reads DGGITQSPKYLFRKEGQNVTLSCEQNLNHDAMYWYRQDPGQGLRLIYYSQIVNDFQKGDIAEGYSVSREKKESFPLTVTSAQKNPTAFYLCASSEYGGPISGANVLTFGAGSRLTVL.

This chain links TRBV5-1 with TRBJ1-4; a possible D gene is TRBD1 (6 bases). Trimming left V 4 bases short and J 0 bases short, with 10 bases between. The CDR3 sequence is 15 residues long. Germline V gives CDR1 SGHRS, CDR2 YFSETQ. The chain's CDR3 is CASSRGRTTNEKLFF. The CDR3, as DNA: TGCGCCAGCAGCAGGGGGAGAACAACTAATGAAAAACTGTTTTTT.

The chain employs TRBV29-1 and TRBJ1-2; 9 bases are shared with TRBD1. Losses at the gene ends were 7 bases for V and 7 bases for J; bases not matched to a gene: 10. This CDR3 region has 13 residues. The germline V gene has CDR1 SQVTM and CDR2 ANQGSEA. CDR3 nucleotide sequence: TGCAGCGGAGGGAACAGGGGGCGAGGTGGCTACACCTTC. It specifies CSGGNRGRGGYTF. The full variable domain, completed using reference TRBV29-1 and TRBJ1-2, is SAVISQKPSRDICQRGTSLTIQCQVDSQVTMMFWYRQQPGQSLTLIATANQGSEATYESGFVIDKFPISRPNLTFSTLTVSNMSPEDSSIYLCSGGNRGRGGYTFGSGTRLTVV.

This clone appeared once. J is TRBJ2-3 and V is TRBV18; possibly TRBD1 or TRBD2 for D (5 bases each). Germline lookup yields CDR1 KGHSH and CDR2 LQKENI. V dropped 6 bases and J dropped 2 bases, with 30 bases sitting between them. The CDR3 sequence is 20 residues long. CDR3 sequence: CASSTRRGRAYDRATDTQYF. The DNA of the CDR3 is TGTGCCAGCTCCACACGTCGGGGCCGGGCTTATGATCGGGCCACAGATACGCAGTATTTT.

The chain couples TRBV18 to TRBJ2-7, with 15 bases lining up with TRBD2. The trim removed 5 bases at V and 5 bases at J, leaving 16 bases unmatched. The germline V gene encodes CDR1 KGHSH and CDR2 LQKENI. This CDR3 is 19 amino acids long. The CDR3 sequence is CASSALGLAGGPRRDEQYF. CDR3 coding DNA: TGTGCCAGCTCAGCACTGGGACTAGCGGGAGGCCCCCGACGGGACGAGCAGTACTTC.

The rearrangement uses TRBV4-2 and TRBJ1-2; D might be TRBD1 (5 bases). Germline V gene sequence: CDR1 LGHNA, CDR2 YNFKEQ. CDR3 size: 14 residues. V was trimmed by 0 bases and J by 3 bases, leaving 8 bases between them. CDR3 sequence: CASSQERGYYGYTF. The CDR3, as DNA: TGTGCCAGCAGCCAAGAGAGGGGCTACTATGGCTACACCTTC.

The CDR3 nucleotides are TGTGCCAGCAGCTTACCTCCCTCCGGGACAACCGGGGAGCTGTTTTTT. This sequence encodes CASSLPPSGTTGELFF. The chain links TRBV11-2 to TRBJ2-2, with D maybe TRBD1 (6 bases). This CDR3 has 16 amino acids. Germline V gene lookup returns CDR1 SGHAT and CDR2 FQNNGV. With 2 bases removed from V and 5 bases from J, the gap between germline ends came to 15 bases.

The J gene is TRBJ1-2, the V gene TRBV29-1, with TRBD1 as a possible D gene (5 bases). CDR3 length: 12 residues. CDR1 and CDR2 (germline): SQVTM, ANQGSEA. Trimming shortened V by 4 bases and J by 7 bases, and 13 bases separated the two germline ends. CDR3 protein: CSVVGQGGGYTF. The CDR3 DNA sequence: TGCAGCGTTGTAGGGCAGGGTGGTGGCTACACCTTC.

This clone has just one count. V is TRBV6-6 and J is TRBJ2-7; D might be TRBD1 or TRBD2, each matching 5 bases. V dropped 5 bases and J dropped 2 bases, with 13 bases sitting between them. Germline V CDR1 and CDR2: MNHNY, SVGAGI (reference sequence). CDR3 length equals 14 residues. The CDR3 loop is CASSGEGPTYEQYF. The CDR3 DNA is TGTGCCAGCAGTGGTGAGGGACCAACCTACGAGCAGTACTTC.

This sequence joins TRBV6-6 and TRBJ1-4; D remains ambiguous. Germline lookup yields CDR1 MNHNY and CDR2 SVGAGI (reference sequence). This CDR3 is 16 amino acids long. Trimming took off 4 bases at V and 0 bases at J, with 12 bases between the two ends. The CDR3 loop is CASSLEYGATNEKLFF. CDR3 nucleotides: TGTGCCAGCAGTTTGGAGTACGGTGCAACTAATGAAAAACTGTTTTTT.

V gene TRBV27 combines with J gene TRBJ2-7; no reliable D call. Germline V gene sequence: CDR1 MNHEY, CDR2 SMNVEV (reference sequence). CDR3 length: 13 amino acids. The V end was cut by 2 bases, the J end by 7 bases, with 12 bases between. The CDR3 region has the DNA TGTGCCAGCAGTTTACTCACACGGTCAGAGCAGTACTTC. Translation gives CASSLLTRSEQYF.

This chain joins TRBV9 and TRBJ2-5, with TRBD2 matching 7 bases. Germline V gives CDR1 SGDLS, CDR2 YYNGEE. The CDR3 is 15 residues long. With V trimmed by 4 bases and J by 5 bases, 11 bases remained unmatched. As DNA, the CDR3 is TGTGCCAGCAGCTCTAGCGGAGAGGGGTGGGAGACCCAGTACTTC. Protein: CASSSSGEGWETQYF.

This clone was detected once. The chain uses TRBV5-6 and TRBJ2-1; 14 nucleotides agree with TRBD2. The V and J ends lost 5 bases and 5 bases, in that order; junction bases with no gene match: 12. CDR1 and CDR2 (germline): SGHDT, YYEEEE. CDR3 size: 18 residues. This chain's CDR3 is CASSGLAGGIFLDNEQFF. CDR3 DNA: TGTGCCAGCAGTGGACTAGCGGGGGGCATCTTTCTCGACAATGAGCAGTTCTTC.

This clone has just one count. The chain combines TRBV7-9 with TRBJ1-4; D remains ambiguous. Trimming shortened V by 5 bases and J by 4 bases, and 11 bases separated the two germline ends. The CDR3 loop spans 14 amino acids. CDR1 SEHNR and CDR2 FQNEAQ come from the germline V gene (reference sequence). The CDR3: CASSPDPYNEKLFF. The CDR3, as DNA: TGTGCCAGCAGCCCGGACCCTTATAATGAAAAACTGTTTTTT.

The rearrangement uses TRBV4-2 and TRBJ2-2; 9 nucleotides align to TRBD2. The CDR3 is made up of 16 amino acids. V gave up 0 bases and J gave up 6 bases; unmatched junction bases: 5. From germline, CDR1 is LGHNA and CDR2 YNFKEQ. The CDR3, as DNA: TGTGCCAGCAGCCAAGAGAGTAGGACTAGCGCCGGGGAGCTGTTTTTT. This sequence encodes CASSQESRTSAGELFF.